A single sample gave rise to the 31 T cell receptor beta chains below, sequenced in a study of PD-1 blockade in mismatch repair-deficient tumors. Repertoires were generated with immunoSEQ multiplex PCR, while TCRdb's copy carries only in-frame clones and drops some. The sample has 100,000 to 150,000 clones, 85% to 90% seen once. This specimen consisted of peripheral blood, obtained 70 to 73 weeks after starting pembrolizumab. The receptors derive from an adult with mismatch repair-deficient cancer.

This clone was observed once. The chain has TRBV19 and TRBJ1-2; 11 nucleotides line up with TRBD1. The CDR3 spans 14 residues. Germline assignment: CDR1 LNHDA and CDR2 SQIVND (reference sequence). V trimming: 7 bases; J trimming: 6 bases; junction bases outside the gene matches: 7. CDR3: CASKDRGRVDGYTF. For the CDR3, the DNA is TGTGCCAGTAAGGACAGGGGGCGCGTTGATGGCTACACCTTC.

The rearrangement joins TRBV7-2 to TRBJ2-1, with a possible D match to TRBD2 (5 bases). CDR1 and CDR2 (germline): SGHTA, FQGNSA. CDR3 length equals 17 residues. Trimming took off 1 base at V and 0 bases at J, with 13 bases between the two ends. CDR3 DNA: TGTGCCAGCAGCTTAGAGCTAGCTTATCTCTCCTACAATGAGCAGTTCTTC. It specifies CASSLELAYLSYNEQFF.

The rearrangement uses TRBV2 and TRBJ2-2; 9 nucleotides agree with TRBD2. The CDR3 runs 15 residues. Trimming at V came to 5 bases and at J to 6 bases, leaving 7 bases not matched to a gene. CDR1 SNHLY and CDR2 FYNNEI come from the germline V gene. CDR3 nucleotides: TGTGCCAGCAGTTTGCTAGCGGGAACCTCCGGGGAGCTGTTTTTT. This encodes CASSLLAGTSGELFF.

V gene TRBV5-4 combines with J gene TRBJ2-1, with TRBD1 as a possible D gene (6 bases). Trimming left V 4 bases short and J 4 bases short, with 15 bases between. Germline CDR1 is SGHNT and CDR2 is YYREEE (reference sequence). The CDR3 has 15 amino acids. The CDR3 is CASSPRLGQYNEQFF. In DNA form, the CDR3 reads TGTGCCAGCAGCCCCCGCTTAGGACAGTACAATGAGCAGTTCTTC.

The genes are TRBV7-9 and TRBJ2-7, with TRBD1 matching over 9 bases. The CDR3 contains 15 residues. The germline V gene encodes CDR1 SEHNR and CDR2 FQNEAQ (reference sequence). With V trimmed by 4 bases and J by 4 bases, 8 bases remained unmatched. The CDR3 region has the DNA TGTGCCAGCAGCTCCCGGACAGGGGAGGTTTACGAGCAGTACTTC. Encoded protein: CASSSRTGEVYEQYF.

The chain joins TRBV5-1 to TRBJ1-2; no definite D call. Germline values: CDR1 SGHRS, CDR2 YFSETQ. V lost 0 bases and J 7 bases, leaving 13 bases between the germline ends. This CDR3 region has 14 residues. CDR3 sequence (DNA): TGCGCCAGCAGCTTGGGTCGGGGAGATAGTGGCTACACCTTC. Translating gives CASSLGRGDSGYTF.

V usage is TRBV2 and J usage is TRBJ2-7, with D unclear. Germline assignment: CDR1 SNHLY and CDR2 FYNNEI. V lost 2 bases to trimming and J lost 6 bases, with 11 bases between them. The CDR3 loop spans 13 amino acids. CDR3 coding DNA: TGTGCCAGCAGTGAATGGGCCTCTAGCGAGCAGTACTTC. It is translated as CASSEWASSEQYF.

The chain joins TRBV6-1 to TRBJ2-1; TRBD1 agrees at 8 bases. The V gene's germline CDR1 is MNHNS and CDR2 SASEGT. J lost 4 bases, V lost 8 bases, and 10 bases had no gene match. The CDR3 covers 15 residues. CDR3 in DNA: TGTGCCAGCTCCGATCCTAGGACAGGGTACAATGAGCAGTTCTTC. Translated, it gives CASSDPRTGYNEQFF.

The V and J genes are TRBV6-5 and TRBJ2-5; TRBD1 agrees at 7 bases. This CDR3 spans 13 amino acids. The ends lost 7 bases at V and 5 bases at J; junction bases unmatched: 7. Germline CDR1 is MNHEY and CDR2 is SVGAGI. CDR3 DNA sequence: TGTGCCAGCAAAGCAGGGGGTGAGGAGACCCAGTACTTC. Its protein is CASKAGGEETQYF.

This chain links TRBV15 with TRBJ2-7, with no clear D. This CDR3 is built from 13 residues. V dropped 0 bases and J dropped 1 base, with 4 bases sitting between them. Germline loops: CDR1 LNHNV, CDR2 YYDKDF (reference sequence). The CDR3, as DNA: TGTGCCACCAGCAGAGACGGTTCCTACGAGCAGTACTTC. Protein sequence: CATSRDGSYEQYF.

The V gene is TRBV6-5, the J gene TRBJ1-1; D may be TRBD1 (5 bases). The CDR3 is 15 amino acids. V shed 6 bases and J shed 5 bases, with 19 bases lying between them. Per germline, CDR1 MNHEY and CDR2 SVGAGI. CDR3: CASSFLLGVGTEAFF. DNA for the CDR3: TGTGCCAGCAGCTTCCTGTTGGGGGTTGGGACTGAAGCTTTCTTT.

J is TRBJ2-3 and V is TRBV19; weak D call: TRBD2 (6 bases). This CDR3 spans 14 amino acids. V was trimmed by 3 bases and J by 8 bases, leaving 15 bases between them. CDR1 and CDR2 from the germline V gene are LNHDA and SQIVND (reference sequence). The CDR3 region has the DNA TGTGCCAGTAGTATCACCAGCTTGGGGGGTACGCAGTATTTT. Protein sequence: CASSITSLGGTQYF. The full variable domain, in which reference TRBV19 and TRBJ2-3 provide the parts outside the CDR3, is DGGITQSPKYLFRKEGQNVTLSCEQNLNHDAMYWYRQDPGQGLRLIYYSQIVNDFQKGDIAEGYSVSREKKESFPLTVTSAQKNPTAFYLCASSITSLGGTQYFGPGTRLTVL.

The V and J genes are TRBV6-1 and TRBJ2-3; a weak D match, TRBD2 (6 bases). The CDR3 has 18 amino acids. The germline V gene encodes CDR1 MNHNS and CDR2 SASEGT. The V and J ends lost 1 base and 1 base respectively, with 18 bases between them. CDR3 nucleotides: TGTGCCAGCAGTGAAGTCGAGGTGGGTAGCGGTCGCACAGATACGCAGTATTTT. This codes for CASSEVEVGSGRTDTQYF.

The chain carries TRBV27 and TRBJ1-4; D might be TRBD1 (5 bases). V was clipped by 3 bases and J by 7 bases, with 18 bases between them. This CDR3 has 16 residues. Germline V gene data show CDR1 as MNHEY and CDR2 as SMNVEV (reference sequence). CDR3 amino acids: CASSFTPGPSGEKLFF. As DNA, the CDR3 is TGTGCCAGCAGTTTCACCCCGGGACCCTCCGGTGAAAAACTGTTTTTT.

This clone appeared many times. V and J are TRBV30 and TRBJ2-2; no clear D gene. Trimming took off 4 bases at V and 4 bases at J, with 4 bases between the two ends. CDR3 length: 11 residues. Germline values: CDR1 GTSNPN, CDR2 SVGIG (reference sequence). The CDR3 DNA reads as TGTGCCTGGAAGGCCACCGGGGAGCTGTTTTTT. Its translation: CAWKATGELFF. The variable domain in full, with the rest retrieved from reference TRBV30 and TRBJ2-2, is SQTIHQWPATLVQPVGSPLSLECTVEGTSNPNLYWYRQAAGRGLQLLFYSVGIGQISSEVPQNLSASRPQDRQFILSSKKLLLSDSGFYLCAWKATGELFFGEGSRLTVL.

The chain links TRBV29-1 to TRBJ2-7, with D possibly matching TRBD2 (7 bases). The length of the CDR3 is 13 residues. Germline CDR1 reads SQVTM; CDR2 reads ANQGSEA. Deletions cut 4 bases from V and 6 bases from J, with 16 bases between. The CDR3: CSVVAQGGGEQYF. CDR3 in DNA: TGCAGCGTTGTCGCGCAGGGAGGGGGCGAGCAGTACTTC.

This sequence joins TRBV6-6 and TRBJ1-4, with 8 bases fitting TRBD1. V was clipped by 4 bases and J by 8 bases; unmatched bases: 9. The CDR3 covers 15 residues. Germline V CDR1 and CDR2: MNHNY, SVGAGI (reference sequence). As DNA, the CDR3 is TGTGCCAGCAGTTCCCCGGACAGGGCATTCGAAAAACTGTTTTTT. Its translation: CASSSPDRAFEKLFF.

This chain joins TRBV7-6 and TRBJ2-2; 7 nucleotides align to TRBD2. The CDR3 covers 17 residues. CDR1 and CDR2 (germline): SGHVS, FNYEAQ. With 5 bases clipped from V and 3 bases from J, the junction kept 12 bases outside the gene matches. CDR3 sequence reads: CASSPHGGRGDTGELFF. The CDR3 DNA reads TGTGCCAGCAGCCCCCATGGTGGACGGGGGGACACCGGGGAGCTGTTTTTT.

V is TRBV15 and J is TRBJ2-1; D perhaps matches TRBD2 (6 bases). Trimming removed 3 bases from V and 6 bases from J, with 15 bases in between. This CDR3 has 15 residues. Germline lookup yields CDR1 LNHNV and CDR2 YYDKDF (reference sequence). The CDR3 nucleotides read TGTGCCACCAGCAGCGTCCGGGACGGGGGCAATGAGCAGTTCTTC. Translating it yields CATSSVRDGGNEQFF.

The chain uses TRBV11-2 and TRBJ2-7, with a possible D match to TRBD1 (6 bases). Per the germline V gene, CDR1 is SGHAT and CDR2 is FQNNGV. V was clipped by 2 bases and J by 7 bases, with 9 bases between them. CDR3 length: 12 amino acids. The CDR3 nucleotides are TGTGCCAGCAGCTTACAGGGGAGTGAGCAGTACTTC. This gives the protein CASSLQGSEQYF.

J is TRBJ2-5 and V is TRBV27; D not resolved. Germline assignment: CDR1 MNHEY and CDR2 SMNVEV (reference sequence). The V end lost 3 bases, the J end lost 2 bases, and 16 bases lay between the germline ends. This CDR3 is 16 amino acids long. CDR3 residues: CASSFTLPLEQETQYF. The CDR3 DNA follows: TGTGCCAGCAGTTTCACTTTGCCTCTTGAACAAGAGACCCAGTACTTC.

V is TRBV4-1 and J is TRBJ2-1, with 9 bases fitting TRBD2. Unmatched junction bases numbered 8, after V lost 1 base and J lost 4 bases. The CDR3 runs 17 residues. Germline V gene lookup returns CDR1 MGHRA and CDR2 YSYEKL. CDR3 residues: CASSQVAGGRGYNEQFF. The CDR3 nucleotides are TGCGCCAGCAGCCAAGTGGCTGGCGGGAGGGGATACAATGAGCAGTTCTTC.

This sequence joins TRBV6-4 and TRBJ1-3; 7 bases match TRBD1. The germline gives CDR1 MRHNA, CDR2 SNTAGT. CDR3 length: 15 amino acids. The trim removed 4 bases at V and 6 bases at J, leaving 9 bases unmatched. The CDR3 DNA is TGTGCCAGCAGTGCGTTTGACAGGGACGCAAACACCATATATTTT. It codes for CASSAFDRDANTIYF.

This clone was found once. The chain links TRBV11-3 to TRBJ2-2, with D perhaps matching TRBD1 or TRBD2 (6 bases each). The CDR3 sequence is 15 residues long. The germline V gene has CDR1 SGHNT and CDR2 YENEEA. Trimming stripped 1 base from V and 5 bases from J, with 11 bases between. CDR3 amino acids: CASSLASGATGELFF. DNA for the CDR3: TGTGCCAGCAGCTTAGCTTCGGGGGCGACCGGGGAGCTGTTTTTT. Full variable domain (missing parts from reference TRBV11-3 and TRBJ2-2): EAGVVQSPRYKIIEKKQPVAFWCNPISGHNTLYWYLQNLGQGPELLIRYENEEAVDDSQLPKDRFSAERLKGVDSTLKIQPAELGDSAVYLCASSLASGATGELFFGEGSRLTVL.

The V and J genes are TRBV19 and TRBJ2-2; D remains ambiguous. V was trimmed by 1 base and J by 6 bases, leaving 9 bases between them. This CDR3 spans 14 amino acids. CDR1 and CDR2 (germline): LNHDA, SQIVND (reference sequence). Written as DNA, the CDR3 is TGTGCCAGTAGTATAGGTTCTGGGCCCGGGGAGCTGTTTTTT. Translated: CASSIGSGPGELFF.

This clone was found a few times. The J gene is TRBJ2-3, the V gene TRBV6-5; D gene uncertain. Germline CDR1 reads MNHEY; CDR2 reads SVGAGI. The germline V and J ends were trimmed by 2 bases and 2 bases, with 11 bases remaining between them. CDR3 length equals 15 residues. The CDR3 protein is CASSYLGCYTDTQYF. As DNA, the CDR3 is TGTGCCAGCAGTTACCTGGGATGTTACACAGATACGCAGTATTTT.

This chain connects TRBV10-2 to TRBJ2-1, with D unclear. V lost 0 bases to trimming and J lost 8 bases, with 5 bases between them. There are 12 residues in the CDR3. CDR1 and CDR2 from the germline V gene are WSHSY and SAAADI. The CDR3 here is CASSESRYEQFF. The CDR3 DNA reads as TGCGCCAGCAGTGAGTCTAGGTATGAGCAGTTCTTC.

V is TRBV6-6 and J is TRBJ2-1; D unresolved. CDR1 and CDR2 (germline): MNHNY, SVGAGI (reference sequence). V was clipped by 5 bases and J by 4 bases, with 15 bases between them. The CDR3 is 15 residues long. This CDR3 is CASSRNKEQYNEQFF. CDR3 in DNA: TGTGCCAGCAGTCGTAATAAAGAACAGTACAATGAGCAGTTCTTC.

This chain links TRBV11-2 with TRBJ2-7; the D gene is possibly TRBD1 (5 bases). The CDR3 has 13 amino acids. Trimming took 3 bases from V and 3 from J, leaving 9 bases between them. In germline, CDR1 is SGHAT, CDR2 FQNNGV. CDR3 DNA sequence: TGTGCCAGCAGCTTGAGTCAGGGCTACGAGCAGTACTTC. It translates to CASSLSQGYEQYF.

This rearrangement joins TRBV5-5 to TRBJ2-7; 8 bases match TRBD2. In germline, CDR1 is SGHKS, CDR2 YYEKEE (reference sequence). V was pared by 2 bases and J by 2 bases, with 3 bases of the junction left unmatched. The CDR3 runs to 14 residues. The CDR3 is CASSFPAGAYEQYF. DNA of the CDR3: TGTGCCAGCAGCTTCCCAGCGGGAGCCTACGAGCAGTACTTC.

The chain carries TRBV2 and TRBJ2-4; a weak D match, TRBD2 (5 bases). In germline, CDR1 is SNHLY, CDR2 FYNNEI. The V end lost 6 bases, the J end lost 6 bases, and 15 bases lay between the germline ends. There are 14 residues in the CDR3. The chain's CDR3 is CASRGQVLANIQYF. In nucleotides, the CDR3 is TGTGCCAGCAGGGGTCAGGTTCTAGCAAACATTCAGTACTTC.